The sequence of this T cell receptor (beta chain) was determined in a study of T cell responses to AZD1222 COVID-19 vaccine. Overall study results and limits: Among AZD1222 vaccinees, only six or seven were seropositive at baseline. Regions 160-218 and 743-854 held dominance among vaccine-associated CD4 TCRs, which spanned spike. Compared with day 0, the breadth and depth of the Spike-specific TCR repertoire rose significantly after two doses of AZD1222.

Sequencing used immunoSEQ multiplex PCR; TCRdb keeps in-frame clones, though not all of them. The sample holds about 120,000 clones, 90% seen once. In this sample, this clone is medium-sized. Its antigen is not known. Trimming took 2 bases from V and 6 from J, leaving 11 bases between them. The CDR3 loop spans 14 amino acids. The germline V gene has CDR1 MNHEY and CDR2 SMNVEV (reference sequence). This receptor was identified in an adult in good health. Sequences were derived from peripheral blood, sampled on day 0 of AZD1222 vaccination. The V call is TRBV27, the J call TRBJ2-4; a possible D gene is TRBD2 (5 bases). CDR3 nucleotide sequence: TGTGCCAGCAGTTTAGGTAGCGCGGGAAACATTCAGTACTTC. Translated: CASSLGSAGNIQYF.